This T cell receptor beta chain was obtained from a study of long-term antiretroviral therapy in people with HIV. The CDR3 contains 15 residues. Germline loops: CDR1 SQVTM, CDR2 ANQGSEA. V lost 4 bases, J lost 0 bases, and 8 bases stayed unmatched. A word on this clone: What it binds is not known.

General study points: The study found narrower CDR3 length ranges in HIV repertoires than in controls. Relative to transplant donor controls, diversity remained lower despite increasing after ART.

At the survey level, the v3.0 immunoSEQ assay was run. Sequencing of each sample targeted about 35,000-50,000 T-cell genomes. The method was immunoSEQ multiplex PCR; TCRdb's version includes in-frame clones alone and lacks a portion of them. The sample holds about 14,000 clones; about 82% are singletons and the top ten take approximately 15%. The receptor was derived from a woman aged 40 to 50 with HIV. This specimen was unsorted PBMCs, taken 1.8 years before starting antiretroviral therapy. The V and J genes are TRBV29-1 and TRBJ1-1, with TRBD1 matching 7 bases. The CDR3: CSVAVLGQLNTEAFF. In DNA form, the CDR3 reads TGCAGCGTTGCCGTCCTGGGACAGCTGAACACTGAAGCTTTCTTT.